The present TCR beta chain was sequenced within a study of regulatory T cells in long-lasting Graves disease. Whole-study findings and limits: Fewer public clonotypes were shared by new patients (roughly 910) than by persistent patients (roughly 2,500).

Described time point: persistent/refractory GD, antithyroid drugs over 5 years with positive TRAb. RNA extracted from PBMCs served as the sequencing template. Relying on iRepertoire HTBI primers and Arm-PCR of CDR3 regions, the team built TCR beta libraries. TCRdb fed the multiplex PCR reads into MiXCR, producing one record per CDR3 protein. The top ten hold roughly a quarter of the sample, which has 400,000 or so distinct CDR3 sequences, 20% to 25% seen once. This CDR3 is built from 13 residues. CDR1 SNHLY and CDR2 FYNNEI come from the germline V gene. Trimming left V 5 bases short and J 5 bases short, with 13 bases between. This clonotype occurred many times. As yet, its antigen is unknown.

This specimen consisted of peripheral blood mononuclear cells (PBMCs), obtained when the disease was refractory, from a patient treated with antithyroid drugs. The chain uses TRBV2 and TRBJ2-7; tentative D call: TRBD1 (6 bases). This receptor was taken from a female donor with Graves disease. CDR3 in amino acids: CASSLGTSDEQYF. The CDR3 region has the DNA TGTGCCAGCAGTCTGGGGACATCCGACGAGCAGTACTTC.